These 4 T cell receptor beta chains were all obtained from the same sample, sequenced in a study of blood T cell repertoires in COVID-19. Produced via immunoSEQ multiplex PCR; TCRdb's table is partial and in-frame only. The sample includes almost 200,000 clones, around 89% of them seen just once. The sample taken for sequencing was PBMCs or T cells enriched from blood (not recorded which). Source of these receptors: a woman in her late teens or twenties who had recovered from COVID-19.

As regards this clone: The sample has other DNA sequences that encode this CDR3 too. The chain uses TRBV12-3 or TRBV12-4 and TRBJ2-3, with D possibly being TRBD1 (5 bases). V was cut by 6 bases and J by 2 bases, with 9 bases left in between. The CDR3 totals 13 residues. For the CDR3, the DNA is TGTGCCAGCAGGGGGCAGAACACAGATACGCAGTATTTT. Translated, it gives CASRGQNTDTQYF.

The chain carries TRBV6-6 and TRBJ1-5; possibly TRBD1 for D (6 bases). Trimming removed 5 bases at V and 2 bases at J, with 19 bases between. This CDR3 region has 17 residues. CDR1 and CDR2 (germline): MNHNY, SVGAGI (reference sequence). As DNA, the CDR3 is TGTGCCAGCAGTCAAACACGGACAGTTTATGGCAATCAGCCCCAGCATTTT. Translation gives CASSQTRTVYGNQPQHF.

The rearrangement joins TRBV7-9 to TRBJ1-1; TRBD1 is a possible D gene (5 bases). CDR1 is SEHNR and CDR2 is FQNEAQ in the germline V gene (reference sequence). This CDR3 region has 14 residues. Trimming cost V 1 base and J 7 bases, with 13 bases left between them. This CDR3 is CASSLVRVGHEAFF. The CDR3, as DNA: TGTGCCAGCAGCTTAGTAAGGGTTGGACATGAAGCTTTCTTT.

The chain carries TRBV11-2 and TRBJ1-1; D gene unclear. The CDR3 extends over 15 amino acids. Germline CDR1 SGHAT, CDR2 FQNNGV. Trimming removed 0 bases from V and 2 bases from J, with 10 bases in between. DNA for the CDR3: TGTGCCAGCAGCTTAGATCAACAGTCTAACACTGAAGCTTTCTTT. Amino acid sequence: CASSLDQQSNTEAFF.